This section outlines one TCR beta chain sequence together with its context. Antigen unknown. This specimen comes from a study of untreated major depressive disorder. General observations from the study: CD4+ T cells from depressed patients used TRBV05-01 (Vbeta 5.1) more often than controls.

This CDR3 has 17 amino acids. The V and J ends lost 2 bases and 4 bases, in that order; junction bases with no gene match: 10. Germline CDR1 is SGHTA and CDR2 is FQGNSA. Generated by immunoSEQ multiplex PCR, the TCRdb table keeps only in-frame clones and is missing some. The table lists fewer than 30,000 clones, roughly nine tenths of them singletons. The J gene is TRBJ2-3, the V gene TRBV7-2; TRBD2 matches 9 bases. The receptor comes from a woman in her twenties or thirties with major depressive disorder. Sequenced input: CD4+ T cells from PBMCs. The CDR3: CASSLSTSGRSSDTQYF. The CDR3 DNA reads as TGTGCCAGCAGCTTATCCACAAGCGGGAGGAGCTCAGATACGCAGTATTTT.